These 10 T cell receptor beta chains were all obtained from the same sample, sequenced in a study of cytomegalovirus exposure and HLA in healthy donors. PCR used 60 Vbeta primers and 13 Jbeta primers. The method was immunoSEQ multiplex PCR; TCRdb's version includes in-frame clones alone and lacks a portion of them. The table includes roughly 140,000 clones, 70% to 80% detected once. Sample: PBMCs. Receptors originate from a middle-aged woman in good health and CMV-seropositive.

The gene calls are TRBV5-1 and TRBJ2-1; 10 nucleotides agree with TRBD2. Unmatched junction bases numbered 5, after V lost 4 bases and J lost 7 bases. Germline assignment: CDR1 SGHRS and CDR2 YFSETQ. The CDR3 covers 14 residues. The DNA for the CDR3 is TGCGCCAGCAGCACTGGACTAGCGGCAAATGAGCAGTTCTTC. This gives the protein CASSTGLAANEQFF.

The rearrangement uses TRBV6-1 and TRBJ1-1; TRBD1 is a possible D gene (6 bases). The germline V gene has CDR1 MNHNS and CDR2 SASEGT. The length of the CDR3 is 16 residues. With 3 bases removed from V and 1 base from J, the gap between germline ends came to 15 bases. The CDR3: CASSERTVGANTEAFF. CDR3 DNA: TGTGCCAGCAGTGAGAGGACAGTGGGAGCGAACACTGAAGCTTTCTTT.

A few counts support this clone. The chain recombines TRBV10-3 with TRBJ2-7, with TRBD2 matching over 8 bases. J lost 7 bases, V lost 3 bases, and 11 bases had no gene match. CDR1 and CDR2 (germline): ENHRY, SYGVKD. The CDR3 runs to 15 residues. The CDR3 DNA sequence: TGTGCCATCAGTGACCCACGGGAGGGGGGTTGGGAGCAGTACTTC. Translated, it gives CAISDPREGGWEQYF.

The chain is built from TRBV2 and TRBJ2-7; TRBD2 is a possible D gene (5 bases). Between the trimmed V and J ends, which lost 6 bases and 6 bases, there was a span of 12 bases. The CDR3 sequence is 12 residues long. From germline, CDR1 is SNHLY and CDR2 FYNNEI. CDR3 residues: CASSLSEGEQYF. The CDR3, as DNA: TGTGCCAGCAGCCTCAGTGAGGGCGAGCAGTACTTC.

This clone was counted a single time. The chain links TRBV10-3 to TRBJ1-1; TRBD1 is a possible D gene (5 bases). Germline V gene data show CDR1 as ENHRY and CDR2 as SYGVKD. The ends were cut back, 8 bases at V and 1 base at J, with 11 bases in the middle. This CDR3 comprises 13 residues. The CDR3 DNA reads TGTGCCATCGCGCCCGACAGGAACACTGAAGCTTTCTTT. Translating it yields CAIAPDRNTEAFF.

The V call is TRBV19, the J call TRBJ1-5; 10 bases match TRBD1. The CDR3 totals 15 residues. The junction had 2 bases not matched to a gene; V was cut back by 4 bases and J by 2 bases. CDR1 is LNHDA, CDR2 SQIVND, per germline (reference sequence). Here the CDR3 DNA reads TGTGCCAGTAGTACGACAGGGGGCCGCAATCAGCCCCAGCATTTT. Translated: CASSTTGGRNQPQHF.

The chain recombines TRBV6-1 with TRBJ1-1; TRBD1 matches at 9 bases. The CDR3 contains 16 residues. V dropped 2 bases and J dropped 5; count of bases not matched to a gene: 9. Germline-derived CDR1 and CDR2 are MNHNS and SASEGT. The CDR3 loop reads CASSERKGQGRTEAFF. The CDR3 nucleotides are TGTGCCAGCAGTGAACGTAAGGGACAGGGTAGGACTGAAGCTTTCTTT.

The rearrangement uses TRBV9 and TRBJ2-7, with D tentatively TRBD2 (6 bases). CDR3 length: 14 amino acids. V dropped 2 bases and J dropped 0 bases, with 9 bases sitting between them. Germline values: CDR1 SGDLS, CDR2 YYNGEE. The CDR3 loop is CASSVGGNSYEQYF. As DNA, the CDR3 is TGTGCCAGCAGCGTCGGCGGGAACTCCTACGAGCAGTACTTC. The whole variable domain, filled in from reference TRBV9 and TRBJ2-7, reads DSGVTQTPKHLITATGQRVTLRCSPRSGDLSVYWYQQSLDQGLQFLIQYYNGEERAKGNILERFSAQQFPDLHSELNLSSLELGDSALYFCASSVGGNSYEQYFGPGTRLTVT.

About this clone itself: This specimen includes other DNA sequences encoding the same CDR3. This chain joins TRBV7-9 and TRBJ2-1, with D possibly matching TRBD2 (6 bases). Trimming pared 3 bases from V and 6 bases from J, leaving 9 bases between. Germline CDR1 reads SEHNR; CDR2 reads FQNEAQ (reference sequence). The CDR3 length is 13 residues. The CDR3 spells CASSLGLGNEQFF. The CDR3 bases are TGTGCCAGCAGCTTGGGACTGGGCAATGAGCAGTTCTTC. The full variable domain, in which reference TRBV7-9 and TRBJ2-1 provide the parts outside the CDR3, is DTGVSQNPRHKITKRGQNVTFRCDPISEHNRLYWYRQTLGQGPEFLTYFQNEAQLEKSRLLSDRFSAERPKGSFSTLEIQRTEQGDSAMYLCASSLGLGNEQFFGPGTRLTVL.

The chain recombines TRBV18 with TRBJ1-4; 8 positions match TRBD1. The V gene's germline CDR1 is KGHSH and CDR2 LQKENI. V lost 10 bases to trimming and J lost 8 bases; unmatched junction nucleotides: 9. The CDR3 extends over 13 amino acids. The CDR3 loop reads CATSWGQEEKLFF. The CDR3 DNA reads as TGTGCCACCTCGTGGGGACAGGAAGAAAAACTGTTTTTT.